The sequence of this TCR beta chain was determined in a study of pediatric ulcerative colitis. Study results and limitations: A couple of patients' blood samples yielded substantially fewer templates. Ulcerative colitis patients shared more blood-rectal clones than controls.

About this clone itself: What it binds is not known.

Sequencing used immunoSEQ multiplex PCR; TCRdb keeps in-frame clones, though not all of them. The sample shows 35,000 to 45,000 clones, roughly 83% of them seen only once. The CDR3 consists of 18 residues. Looked up from germline, CDR1 is SGDLS and CDR2 is YYNGEE. V shed 0 bases and J shed 0 bases, with 16 bases lying between them. The blood sample was taken during the colonoscopy visit. The receptor was isolated from a girl aged 5-17 years with moderate ulcerative colitis. Sequencing input: blood. This chain links TRBV9 with TRBJ1-3; TRBD1 is a possible D gene (5 bases). The CDR3 DNA follows: TGTGCCAGCAGCGTAGGCGGCAGCCGGGGCGTCTCTGGAAACACCATATATTTT. Translated, it gives CASSVGGSRGVSGNTIYF. Filled out from reference TRBV9 and TRBJ1-3, the complete variable domain reads DSGVTQTPKHLITATGQRVTLRCSPRSGDLSVYWYQQSLDQGLQFLIQYYNGEERAKGNILERFSAQQFPDLHSELNLSSLELGDSALYFCASSVGGSRGVSGNTIYFGEGSWLTVV.